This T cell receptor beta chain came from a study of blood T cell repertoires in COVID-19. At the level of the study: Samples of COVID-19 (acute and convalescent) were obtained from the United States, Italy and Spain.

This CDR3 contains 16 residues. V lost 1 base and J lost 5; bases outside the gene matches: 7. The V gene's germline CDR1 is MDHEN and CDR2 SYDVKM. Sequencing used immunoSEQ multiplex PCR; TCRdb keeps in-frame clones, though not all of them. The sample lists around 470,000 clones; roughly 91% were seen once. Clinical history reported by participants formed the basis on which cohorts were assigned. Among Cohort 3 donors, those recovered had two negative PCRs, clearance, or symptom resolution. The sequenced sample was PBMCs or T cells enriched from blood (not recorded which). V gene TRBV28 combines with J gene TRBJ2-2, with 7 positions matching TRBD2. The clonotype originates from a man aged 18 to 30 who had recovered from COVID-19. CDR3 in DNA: TGTGCCAGCAGTTTATCTGCGGGAGTGGTTACCGGGGAGCTGTTTTTT. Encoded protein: CASSLSAGVVTGELFF.